The sequence of this T cell receptor (beta chain) was determined in a study of T cell responses to AZD1222 COVID-19 vaccine. Study-level findings and limits: Across the whole spike, CD4 TCRs peaked at regions 160-218 and 743-854.

V was pared by 0 bases and J by 2 bases, with 16 bases of the junction left unmatched. This CDR3 region has 20 residues. The germline V gene has CDR1 SGHTA and CDR2 FQGNSA. This clone was seen only once. Its antigen is unknown. Only in-frame clones appear in the TCRdb table, and some are missing; sequencing was by immunoSEQ multiplex PCR. This table holds around 140,000 clones, approximately 94% found once. The rearrangement links TRBV7-2 to TRBJ1-3, with 7 bases aligning to TRBD1. The sequence was obtained from an adult in good health. The sequencing here drew on peripheral blood, taken on day 0 of AZD1222 vaccination. CDR3 residues: CASSLAPQGRPVIAGNTIYF. The CDR3 DNA reads TGTGCCAGCAGCTTAGCCCCACAGGGGCGACCCGTTATCGCTGGAAACACCATATATTTT.